These T cell receptor beta chains were read from a single sample in a study of T-cell reconstitution after alpha-beta-depleted transplantation in children. TCRdb called the PCR reads again in MiXCR, with one record for every CDR3 protein. The table records about 400,000 distinct CDR3 sequences, less than 15% of them present only once. The source was PBMCs, collected from the stem cell graft. These receptor sequences come from a human donor who donated a stem cell graft to a child with Fanconi anemia. The CDR3 runs from the conserved cysteine through the conserved F or W. Fields, in order: CDR3 protein, CDR3 DNA, clone size, D gene, J gene, V gene. The D gene is left open where the match is weak. For some rows the clone size is stated as once, few or many, or as a class when expanded; others skip it.

CDR3: CASSLESRTGEAFF
DNA: TGCGCCAGCAGCTTGGAGTCACGGACAGGGGAGGCTTTCTTT
size: many
D: TRBD1
J: TRBJ1-1
V: TRBV5-1

CDR3: CASSSQTGEGYTF
DNA: TGTGCCAGCAGTTCTCAGACAGGGGAGGGCTACACCTTC
size: .
D: TRBD1
J: TRBJ1-2
V: TRBV12-3/TRBV12-4

CDR3: CASSLQRQAAGELFF
DNA: TGTGCCAGCAGCTTACAAAGACAGGCCGCCGGGGAGCTGTTTTTT
size: many
D: .
J: TRBJ2-2
V: TRBV7-9

CDR3: CASSPPTVLGELFF
DNA: TGTGCCAGCTCACCACCGACGGTGCTCGGGGAGCTGTTTTTT
size: .
D: .
J: TRBJ2-2
V: TRBV18

CDR3: CASSSGLSGELFF
DNA: TGTGCCAGCAGCTCTGGACTATCCGGGGAGCTGTTTTTT
size: many
D: .
J: TRBJ2-2
V: TRBV5-5

CDR3: CASSPLRTSGELFF
DNA: TGTGCCAGCAGTCCTCTCAGGACTTCCGGGGAGCTGTTTTTT
size: few
D: .
J: TRBJ2-2
V: TRBV6-2/TRBV6-3

CDR3: CASSPDRASIYGYTF
DNA: TGTGCCAGCAGTCCCGACAGGGCTTCTATCTATGGCTACACCTTC
size: .
D: TRBD1
J: TRBJ1-2
V: TRBV12-3/TRBV12-4

CDR3: CASSTGLASYNEQFF
DNA: TGTGCCAGCAGCACCGGACTAGCCTCCTACAATGAGCAGTTCTTC
size: few
D: TRBD2
J: TRBJ2-1
V: TRBV6-2/TRBV6-3

CDR3: CASSSFNSYNEQFF
DNA: TGTGCCAGCAGCTCCTTTAACAGCTACAATGAGCAGTTCTTC
size: few
D: .
J: TRBJ2-1
V: TRBV9

CDR3: CAGRKGNQPQHF
DNA: TGCGCCGGTCGTAAGGGCAATCAGCCCCAGCATTTT
size: few
D: .
J: TRBJ1-5
V: TRBV5-1

CDR3: CASSFPSVGTDTQYF
DNA: TGTGCCAGCAGCTTCCCTAGCGTGGGCACAGATACGCAGTATTTT
size: .
D: .
J: TRBJ2-3
V: TRBV5-6

CDR3: CASSGLSSYEQYF
DNA: TGCGCCAGCTCGGGATTGAGCTCCTACGAGCAGTACTTC
size: .
D: .
J: TRBJ2-7
V: TRBV5-1

CDR3: CASSLDTKGFGYTF
DNA: TGCGCCAGCAGCTTGGATACCAAGGGTTTTGGCTACACCTTC
size: few
D: .
J: TRBJ1-2
V: TRBV5-1

CDR3: CASSERRGALWTDTQYF
DNA: TGCGCCAGCAGTGAGAGGAGGGGGGCCTTGTGGACAGATACGCAGTATTTT
size: many
D: .
J: TRBJ2-3
V: TRBV10-2

CDR3: CASSSRKVGNTIYF
DNA: TGTGCCAGCAGTTCCCGAAAAGTGGGAAACACCATATATTTT
size: .
D: .
J: TRBJ1-3
V: TRBV27

CDR3: CASSGGIGRGSYEQYF
DNA: TGTGCCAGCAGCGGTGGTATCGGCAGGGGGTCCTACGAGCAGTACTTC
size: many
D: TRBD1
J: TRBJ2-7
V: TRBV7-2